This is a list of T cell receptor beta chains from one sample in a study of blood T cell repertoires in COVID-19. The table came from immunoSEQ multiplex PCR; TCRdb's copy has only in-frame clones and leaves some out. The sample comprises about 140,000 clones, roughly three quarters of which are singletons, and 4.2% rests with the top ten. The sample consisted of peripheral blood. All receptors derive from a man aged 55 to 69 with acute or convalescent COVID-19. Both conserved end residues are part of each CDR3. Each record gives: V gene, D gene, J gene, clone size, CDR3 protein, CDR3 DNA. D genes are given only for firm matches. Expanded clones are given a class, and other clones once, few, many or no size at all.

TRBV11-2	TRBD1	TRBJ1-1	NA	CASSLNPTGAAEAFF	TGTGCCAGCAGCTTAAACCCGACAGGGGCCGCTGAAGCTTTCTTT
TRBV29-1	NA	TRBJ2-3	NA	CSVVGSWDTQYF	TGCAGCGTTGTTGGGAGCTGGGATACGCAGTATTTT
TRBV10-3	TRBD1	TRBJ1-4	NA	CAISESGQGPEKLFF	TGTGCCATCAGTGAGTCGGGACAGGGCCCAGAAAAACTGTTTTTT
TRBV30	NA	TRBJ1-1	NA	CAWITRINTEAFF	TGTGCCTGGATTACCAGAATTAACACTGAAGCTTTCTTT
TRBV24-1	NA	TRBJ2-7	NA	CATSTARGYEQYF	TGTGCCACCAGTACCGCCAGGGGCTACGAGCAGTACTTC
TRBV28	NA	TRBJ1-1	NA	CASSPLDREAFF	TGTGCCAGCAGTCCCTTAGACAGGGAAGCTTTCTTT
TRBV28	NA	TRBJ1-5	NA	CASSLLGGAPNQPQHF	TGTGCCAGCAGTTTATTAGGGGGGGCACCCAATCAGCCCCAGCATTTT
TRBV18	TRBD1	TRBJ1-1	NA	CASSPTAIIGTGVNTEAFF	TGTGCCAGCTCACCAACCGCTATTATCGGGACAGGGGTGAACACTGAAGCTTTCTTT
TRBV6-1	NA	TRBJ2-7	NA	CASTPGVRYEQYF	TGTGCCAGCACCCCCGGGGTTCGCTACGAGCAGTACTTC
TRBV7-8	NA	TRBJ1-6	NA	CASSLRQSSYNSPLHF	TGTGCCAGCAGCTTGCGGCAGAGCTCCTATAATTCACCCCTCCACTTT
TRBV4-1	NA	TRBJ1-4	NA	CASSQDRVGGREKLFF	TGCGCCAGCAGCCAAGATCGAGTCGGGGGGCGGGAAAAACTGTTTTTT
TRBV2	TRBD1	TRBJ1-1	NA	CASSVDRTAFF	TGTGCCAGCAGTGTGGACAGGACCGCTTTCTTT
TRBV3-1/TRBV3-2	NA	TRBJ1-2	NA	CARSQDGVMGGPGYGYTF	TGTGCCCGCAGCCAAGATGGGGTAATGGGGGGTCCGGGGTATGGCTACACCTTC
TRBV12-3/TRBV12-4	NA	TRBJ1-2	NA	CASSFSRVDGYTF	TGTGCCAGCAGTTTCTCGAGAGTTGATGGCTACACCTTC
TRBV2	NA	TRBJ1-1	NA	CASSIRVRAFF	TGTGCCAGCTCCATCAGGGTGAGGGCTTTCTTT
TRBV18	NA	TRBJ1-1	NA	CASSPSRRNTEAFF	TGTGCCAGCTCACCCTCCCGGAGGAACACTGAAGCTTTCTTT
TRBV19	TRBD1	TRBJ1-6	many	CASSSTGGYNSPLHF	TGTGCCAGTAGTTCGACAGGGGGCTATAATTCACCCCTCCACTTT
TRBV7-9	NA	TRBJ1-6	NA	CASSPGQGVLHF	TGTGCCAGCAGCCCAGGGCAGGGTGTTCTCCACTTT